This T cell receptor (beta chain) stems from a study of control samples from healthy donors and cancer patients. This clone was counted a single time. The data were produced by immunoSEQ multiplex PCR, yet TCRdb's version contains in-frame clones alone and is incomplete. The table has 230,000 or so clones, around 94% seen once. CDR1 SGDLS and CDR2 YYNGEE come from the germline V gene. The length of the CDR3 is 14 residues. Deletions cut 0 bases from V and 4 bases from J, with 10 bases between. Sequenced input: blood. The chain couples TRBV9 to TRBJ1-2; D remains ambiguous. The sequence was collected from a man aged 50 to 59 in good health. CDR3 in amino acids: CASSVEVTGYGYTF. The CDR3 region has the DNA TGTGCCAGCAGCGTAGAGGTGACGGGCTATGGCTACACCTTC.